This T cell receptor beta chain was recorded in a study of vaccination and CD4 T cells after COVID-19. Regarding treatment: approximately nine-day PBMC culture with coronavirus spike peptide pools or control peptides (ViraFEST assay). The assay that was used to sequence DNA from cultured CD4+ T cells was the Oncomine TCR Beta short-read assay. TCRdb redid the calling of the PCR reads with MiXCR, one entry per CDR3 protein. The sample records fewer than 15,000 distinct CDR3 sequences, roughly three fifths being singletons. The CDR3 length is 14 residues. The ends lost 5 bases at V and 7 bases at J; junction bases unmatched: 6. Per the germline V gene, CDR1 is MNHNS and CDR2 is SASEGT. This clonotype occurred a few times. Its antigen is undetermined.

Sample: CD4+ T cells from blood, cultured in vitro. V gene TRBV6-1 combines with J gene TRBJ1-5, with TRBD1 identical over 9 bases. This clonotype was obtained from a human donor who had recovered from COVID-19. The CDR3 loop is CASSLTGGEQPQHF. CDR3 in DNA: TGTGCCAGCAGTCTGACAGGGGGGGAGCAGCCCCAGCATTTT.